The T cell receptor (beta chain) under discussion was sequenced for a study of control samples from healthy donors and cancer patients. Assay: immunoSEQ multiplex PCR; the TCRdb copy retains only in-frame clones and omits some. The sample has 130,000 or so clones, roughly 90% seen once. The specimen sequenced was PBMCs. The receptor's source is a man between 45 and 60 years old with head and neck cancer.

CDR3 in amino acids: CASSPRQGLTHEQYF. CDR3 in DNA: TGTGCCAGCAGCCCAAGACAGGGCTTAACACACGAGCAGTACTTC. The chain combines TRBV3-1 (or the pseudogene TRBV3-2) with TRBJ2-7; 7 bases fit TRBD1. Germline CDR1 reads LGHDT; CDR2 reads YNNKEL (reference sequence). Trimming cost V 4 bases and J 5 bases; bases outside gene matches: 11. The CDR3 is 15 amino acids.